Each of the 29 T cell receptor beta chains below was sequenced from the same sample in a study of blood T cell repertoires in COVID-19. Generated by immunoSEQ multiplex PCR, the TCRdb table keeps only in-frame clones and is missing some. The sample carries more than 200,000 clones, around 85% recorded once. The sequenced material came from peripheral blood. These receptors all stem from a man aged 40-49 years with acute or convalescent COVID-19.

This clone was detected once. The J gene is TRBJ2-7, the V gene TRBV7-3, with 10 nucleotides matching TRBD2. Germline values: CDR1 SGHTA, CDR2 FQGTGA. Trimming cost V 4 bases and J 3 bases; bases outside gene matches: 6. The CDR3 loop spans 15 amino acids. The CDR3 protein is CASSSTAGGFYEQYF. In DNA, the CDR3 is TGTGCCAGCAGCTCAACAGCGGGAGGGTTCTACGAGCAGTACTTC.

This rearrangement joins TRBV20-1 to TRBJ2-1; TRBD2 matches 8 bases. The germline gives CDR1 DFQATT, CDR2 SNEGSKA (reference sequence). V trimming: 3 bases; J trimming: 5 bases; junction bases outside the gene matches: 6. This CDR3 is built from 14 residues. CDR3 in amino acids: CSASKVAGNNEQFF. DNA for the CDR3: TGCAGTGCTAGTAAGGTAGCGGGGAACAATGAGCAGTTCTTC.

The chain has TRBV6-2 or TRBV6-3 and TRBJ2-1; D call uncertain. Trimming left V 0 bases short and J 5 bases short, with 8 bases between. There are 14 residues in the CDR3. Germline loops: CDR1 MNHEY, CDR2 SVGEGT. CDR3: CASSYSLDDNEQFF. The CDR3 DNA reads TGTGCCAGCAGTTACTCCCTAGACGACAATGAGCAGTTCTTC.

This chain connects TRBV2 to TRBJ2-7; D may be TRBD1 (6 bases). Germline V lookup: CDR1 SNHLY, CDR2 FYNNEI. V lost 2 bases and J lost 5, with 16 bases in between. The CDR3 is 15 amino acids. Here the CDR3 reads CASSESRQGLNEQYF. The CDR3 bases are TGTGCCAGCAGTGAAAGTCGGCAGGGGTTAAACGAGCAGTACTTC.

The gene calls are TRBV3-1 (or the pseudogene TRBV3-2) and TRBJ1-1; 7 bases fit TRBD1. Trimming took 0 bases from V and 6 from J; bases not matched to a gene: 10. Germline lookup yields CDR1 LGHDT and CDR2 YNNKEL (reference sequence). This CDR3 contains 16 residues. The CDR3 loop reads CASSQETQGVWAEAFF. For the CDR3, the DNA is TGTGCCAGCAGCCAAGAAACGCAGGGGGTATGGGCTGAAGCTTTCTTT.

The rearrangement links TRBV11-2 to TRBJ2-1; 11 bases are shared with TRBD2. CDR3 length equals 17 residues. In germline, CDR1 is SGHAT, CDR2 FQNNGV. The ends lost 6 bases at V and 0 bases at J; junction bases unmatched: 7. The CDR3 nucleotides are TGTGCCAGCAGTTCGAAAGGACTAGCGGGCTCCTACAATGAGCAGTTCTTC. This codes for CASSSKGLAGSYNEQFF.

This clone showed up just once. This sequence joins TRBV27 and TRBJ1-4; 7 nucleotides line up with TRBD1. Germline CDR1 reads MNHEY; CDR2 reads SMNVEV (reference sequence). This CDR3 has 15 residues. V was clipped by 5 bases and J by 4 bases; unmatched bases: 7. CDR3 nucleotide sequence: TGTGCCAGCAGTCCAAGGGACAGACTTAATGAAAAACTGTTTTTT. It encodes CASSPRDRLNEKLFF.

The rearrangement uses TRBV11-3 and TRBJ2-5; D is unclear. The CDR3 loop spans 13 amino acids. The V end lost 5 bases, the J end lost 3 bases, and 10 bases lay between the germline ends. Germline V gene sequence: CDR1 SGHNT, CDR2 YENEEA. The CDR3 spells CASSRGVEETQYF. The CDR3 DNA is TGTGCCAGCAGCCGCGGAGTTGAAGAGACCCAGTACTTC.

The chain links TRBV25-1 to TRBJ1-3; 7 nucleotides align to TRBD1. The CDR3 is made up of 11 amino acids. Germline-derived CDR1 and CDR2 are MGHDK and SYGVNS. J lost 8 bases, V lost 5 bases, and 0 bases had no gene match. The CDR3 bases are TGTGCCAGCAGTCAGGGGGACACCATATATTTT. Translated, it gives CASSQGDTIYF.

This chain joins TRBV4-3 and TRBJ1-6; D remains unclear. V lost 0 bases to trimming and J lost 10 bases, with 10 bases between them. Germline V lookup: CDR1 LGHNA, CDR2 YSLEER. The CDR3 is 14 residues long. CDR3 sequence reads: CASSQDHVGSPLHF. Written as DNA, the CDR3 is TGCGCCAGCAGCCAAGATCACGTGGGCTCACCCCTCCACTTT.

This chain uses TRBV19 with TRBJ2-2; possible D gene TRBD2, 5 bases. Germline V lookup: CDR1 LNHDA, CDR2 SQIVND (reference sequence). V was pared by 5 bases and J by 4 bases, with 14 bases between. The CDR3 is 15 amino acids. CDR3 sequence (DNA): TGTGCCAGTAGTCCTCCCCGGACTTTCACCGGGGAGCTGTTTTTT. Encoded protein: CASSPPRTFTGELFF.

This clone was seen only once. This sequence joins TRBV7-9 and TRBJ2-7, with 8 positions matching TRBD2. The V segment lost 4 bases and the J segment 3 bases; nucleotides outside the gene matches: 5. There are 14 residues in the CDR3. In germline, CDR1 is SEHNR, CDR2 FQNEAQ (reference sequence). For the CDR3, the DNA is TGTGCCAGCAGCTCGGGACTAGAAGGCTACGAGCAGTACTTC. This translates into CASSSGLEGYEQYF.

The chain recombines TRBV7-8 with TRBJ2-1; weak D call: TRBD1 (5 bases). The V and J ends lost 5 bases and 8 bases respectively, with 16 bases between them. The germline V gene has CDR1 SGHVS and CDR2 FQNEAQ. This CDR3 comprises 14 residues. The CDR3 sequence: CASSLDSLVYEQFF. CDR3 DNA: TGTGCCAGCAGCCTTGACAGCCTAGTCTATGAGCAGTTCTTC.

The rearrangement links TRBV4-1 to TRBJ2-1; 9 bases are shared with TRBD2. The CDR3 is 16 amino acids. Germline assignment: CDR1 MGHRA and CDR2 YSYEKL. V was pared by 4 bases and J by 10 bases, with 14 bases of the junction left unmatched. The CDR3 sequence: CASSLPGTSPLWEQFF. As DNA, the CDR3 is TGCGCCAGCAGCCTTCCCGGGACTAGCCCGTTATGGGAGCAGTTCTTC.

This chain joins TRBV2 and TRBJ2-3; TRBD2 matches at 9 bases. Germline lookup yields CDR1 SNHLY and CDR2 FYNNEI. The CDR3 loop spans 15 amino acids. V trimming: 5 bases; J trimming: 1 base; junction bases outside the gene matches: 4. The DNA for the CDR3 is TGTGCCAGCAGTCCAAGGACTAGCGGCACAGATACGCAGTATTTT. Translating it yields CASSPRTSGTDTQYF.

The chain is built from TRBV2 and TRBJ1-2, with 9 bases aligning to TRBD1. Trimming cost V 4 bases and J 5 bases; bases outside gene matches: 8. There are 15 residues in the CDR3. CDR1 is SNHLY, CDR2 FYNNEI, per germline. CDR3 sequence reads: CASSATGTGSYGYTF. Here the CDR3 DNA reads TGTGCCAGCAGTGCCACCGGGACAGGGTCTTATGGCTACACCTTC.

The chain is built from TRBV9 and TRBJ1-4, with D maybe TRBD1 (5 bases). Trimming removed 4 bases from V and 3 bases from J, with 16 bases in between. This CDR3 is 16 amino acids long. From germline, CDR1 is SGDLS and CDR2 YYNGEE. As DNA, the CDR3 is TGTGCCAGCAGCACTCTCGACAGCGGGCCTAATGAAAAACTGTTTTTT. Its protein product is CASSTLDSGPNEKLFF.

V gene TRBV5-8 combines with J gene TRBJ2-5; TRBD1 is a possible D gene (6 bases). Trimming pared 0 bases from V and 2 bases from J, leaving 14 bases between. This CDR3 is built from 16 residues. Germline-derived CDR1 and CDR2 are SGHTS and YDEGEE. CDR3 nucleotide sequence: TGTGCCAGCAGCTTGGGGGATACAGGGAAGCAAGAGACCCAGTACTTC. Translated, it gives CASSLGDTGKQETQYF.

A note on this clone: In the same sample, other DNA sequences code for this CDR3. This chain connects TRBV27 to TRBJ2-7; maybe TRBD2 (6 bases). The V and J ends lost 5 bases and 7 bases respectively, with 9 bases between them. The CDR3 runs 11 residues. The V gene's germline CDR1 is MNHEY and CDR2 SMNVEV (reference sequence). CDR3 nucleotides: TGTGCCAGCAGTGGGGGAGGTGAGCAGTACTTC. This codes for CASSGGGEQYF.

This chain connects TRBV15 to TRBJ1-4; 7 nucleotides line up with TRBD1. V was pared by 5 bases and J by 3 bases, with 6 bases of the junction left unmatched. The CDR3 extends over 15 amino acids. Germline CDR1 is LNHNV and CDR2 is YYDKDF (reference sequence). CDR3 in amino acids: CATSSRQGANEKLFF. The CDR3 DNA reads as TGTGCCACCAGCTCTCGTCAGGGGGCTAATGAAAAACTGTTTTTT.

This chain uses TRBV18 with TRBJ2-1; TRBD2 agrees at 8 bases. CDR3 size: 15 residues. CDR1 is KGHSH, CDR2 LQKENI, per germline. The J segment lost 9 bases and the V segment lost 1 base, leaving 8 bases of the junction unmatched. CDR3 residues: CASSPRRGDSGEQFF. The CDR3 nucleotides are TGTGCCAGCTCACCACGGCGGGGGGACTCCGGTGAGCAGTTCTTC.

This clone occurred once. The chain joins TRBV7-2 to TRBJ2-7; D might be TRBD1 (6 bases). This CDR3 is 15 amino acids long. Looked up from germline, CDR1 is SGHTA and CDR2 is FQGNSA. The V and J ends lost 5 bases and 0 bases respectively, with 14 bases between them. The CDR3 DNA reads TGTGCCAGCAGCCCCCGGACAGCTAGCTCCTACGAGCAGTACTTC. Protein sequence: CASSPRTASSYEQYF.

Turning to this clone: Other DNA sequences in this sample translate to the same CDR3. This chain links TRBV30 with TRBJ2-7; D might be TRBD1 (6 bases). Germline CDR1 is GTSNPN and CDR2 is SVGIG (reference sequence). V was shortened by 0 bases and J by 3 bases, with 6 bases between the two germline ends. CDR3 length: 12 amino acids. CDR3 residues: CAWSVGGYEQYF. The CDR3 DNA follows: TGTGCCTGGAGTGTAGGGGGCTACGAGCAGTACTTC.

The chain couples TRBV4-1 to TRBJ1-3, with 10 bases identical to TRBD1. Germline trimming cut 2 bases from V and 1 base from J; bases unmatched to any gene: 14. The germline gives CDR1 MGHRA, CDR2 YSYEKL. The CDR3 covers 20 residues. The CDR3, as DNA: TGCGCCAGCAGCCAACCCTTAGGGACAGGGGCCTTAAAATCTGGAAACACCATATATTTT. It specifies CASSQPLGTGALKSGNTIYF.

The chain recombines TRBV29-1 with TRBJ1-5, with a weak D call TRBD1 (6 bases). Trimming took 4 bases from V and 0 from J, leaving 13 bases between them. This CDR3 contains 15 residues. Germline values: CDR1 SQVTM, CDR2 ANQGSEA. CDR3 in DNA: TGCAGCGTTGTACTCCAGGGACATAGCAATCAGCCCCAGCATTTT. Its protein is CSVVLQGHSNQPQHF.

As DNA, the CDR3 is TGTGCCAGCAGAGGGACAGGGTTAGGTACAGATACGCAGTATTTT. The encoded protein is CASRGTGLGTDTQYF. The chain joins TRBV6-5 to TRBJ2-3; TRBD1 agrees at 9 bases. CDR3 length equals 15 residues. V was clipped by 6 bases and J by 3 bases; unmatched bases: 7. Germline V lookup: CDR1 MNHEY, CDR2 SVGAGI.

The chain uses TRBV7-8 and TRBJ1-1, with 8 bases aligning to TRBD1. Trimming took 2 bases from V and 3 from J; bases not matched to a gene: 2. The CDR3 has 14 amino acids. CDR1 SGHVS and CDR2 FQNEAQ come from the germline V gene. CDR3 coding DNA: TGTGCCAGCAGCTTATACAGGGGGGACACTGAAGCTTTCTTT. Protein sequence: CASSLYRGDTEAFF.

The chain is built from TRBV28 and TRBJ1-5; unclear D gene. The ends were cut back, 7 bases at V and 1 base at J, with 11 bases in the middle. Germline assignment: CDR1 MDHEN and CDR2 SYDVKM. The CDR3 runs 14 residues. CDR3 loop: CASTEGGSNQPQHF. CDR3 in DNA: TGTGCCAGCACAGAGGGTGGGAGCAATCAGCCCCAGCATTTT.

The chain joins TRBV19 to TRBJ1-6, with a tentative D call TRBD1 (6 bases). The V end was cut by 5 bases, the J end by 7 bases, with 15 bases between. Germline assignment: CDR1 LNHDA and CDR2 SQIVND (reference sequence). This CDR3 is built from 15 residues. The CDR3 DNA follows: TGTGCCAGTAGTTACGACAGGTTTGGCAATTCACCCCTCCACTTT. Translated: CASSYDRFGNSPLHF.